The entry that follows covers one T cell receptor (beta chain) sequence. Antigen unknown. The sample belongs to a study of spatial heterogeneity in lung cancer. About the research overall: Each unique TCR and UMI combination was seen more than ten times on average in raw reads.

Study conclusions and caveats: At resection, ubiquitous expanded tumor TCRs appeared in blood more than at follow-up.

Time point: sample taken at primary tumor resection. From tumor, nontumor lung or frozen PBMC, whole RNA was taken unsorted for sequencing. The study tagged each TCR cDNA molecule with a unique molecular identifier. TCRdb fed the 5' RACE reads into MiXCR, producing one record per CDR3 protein. Of about 21,000 distinct CDR3 sequences in the sample, around 4.3% were seen once. This receptor was taken from a male donor with early-stage non-small cell lung cancer. The starting material was PBMCs, obtained at surgery.

The CDR3 loop reads CASSLRTSGTDTQYF. DNA of the CDR3: TGTGCCAGCAGCCTGAGGACTAGCGGCACAGATACGCAGTATTTT. The chain links TRBV7-2 to TRBJ2-3; 9 positions agree with TRBD2. V lost 5 bases, J lost 1 base, and 4 bases stayed unmatched. The CDR3 loop spans 15 amino acids. Germline CDR1 SGHTA, CDR2 FQGNSA.